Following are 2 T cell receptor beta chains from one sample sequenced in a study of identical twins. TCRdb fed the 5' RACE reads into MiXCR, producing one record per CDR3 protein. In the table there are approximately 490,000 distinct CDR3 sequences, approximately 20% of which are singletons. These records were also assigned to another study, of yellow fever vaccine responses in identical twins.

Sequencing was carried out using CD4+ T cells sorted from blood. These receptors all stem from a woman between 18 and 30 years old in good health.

CDR3 nucleotides: TGTGCCAGCAGTTACGGCCCCTATAGCAATCAGCCCCAGCATTTT. This sequence encodes CASSYGPYSNQPQHF. This sequence joins TRBV6-5 and TRBJ1-5; no firm D call. The V gene lost 2 bases and the J gene lost 0 bases, with 8 bases spanning the gap. Looked up from germline, CDR1 is MNHEY and CDR2 is SVGAGI. The CDR3 length is 15 residues.

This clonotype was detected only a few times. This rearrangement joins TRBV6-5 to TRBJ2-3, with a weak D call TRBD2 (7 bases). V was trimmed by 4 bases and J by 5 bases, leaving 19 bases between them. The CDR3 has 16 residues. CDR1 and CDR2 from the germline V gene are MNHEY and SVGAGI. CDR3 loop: CASSSRAAGQLDTQYF. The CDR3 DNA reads TGTGCCAGCAGTTCCCGTGCAGCGGGACAATTAGATACGCAGTATTTT.